The 21 T cell receptor beta chains below come from one sample, sequenced in a study of technical replicates of blood from several donors. The protocol was immunoSEQ multiplex PCR, while the TCRdb copy is restricted to in-frame clones and leaves out a portion. The sample holds 60,000 to 80,000 clones, around 92% seen once. Sequenced input: PBMCs. All receptors derive from a human donor in good health. Some clones in this sample may be carry-over from other donors' samples.

The genes are TRBV4-1 and TRBJ1-2, with D unclear. The length of the CDR3 is 16 residues. V lost 1 base to trimming and J lost 2 bases, with 14 bases between them. Germline loops: CDR1 MGHRA, CDR2 YSYEKL. CDR3 protein: CASSQVAGVENYGYTF. The CDR3 DNA reads TGCGCCAGCAGCCAAGTTGCCGGGGTAGAAAACTATGGCTACACCTTC.

The chain is built from TRBV6-5 and TRBJ1-2, with TRBD1 matching over 9 bases. The V and J ends lost 6 bases and 6 bases, in that order; junction bases with no gene match: 5. This CDR3 comprises 13 residues. Germline-derived CDR1 and CDR2 are MNHEY and SVGAGI. The chain's CDR3 is CASRQTGGNGYTF. In DNA form, the CDR3 reads TGTGCCAGCAGGCAGACAGGGGGGAATGGCTACACCTTC.

The chain uses TRBV11-2 and TRBJ2-7; 7 nucleotides agree with TRBD1. Germline CDR1 SGHAT, CDR2 FQNNGV. This CDR3 is built from 15 residues. The trim removed 5 bases at V and 0 bases at J, leaving 7 bases unmatched. CDR3 sequence reads: CASSKNRDSSYEQYF. CDR3 nucleotide sequence: TGTGCCAGCAGCAAAAACCGGGACAGCTCCTACGAGCAGTACTTC.

V is TRBV7-8 and J is TRBJ2-2, with D tentatively TRBD1 (5 bases). Germline V gives CDR1 SGHVS, CDR2 FQNEAQ. V dropped 0 bases and J dropped 5 bases, with 13 bases sitting between them. This CDR3 has 16 residues. DNA for the CDR3: TGTGCCAGCAGCTTAGCAAGGGGAAGGTGGACCGGGGAGCTGTTTTTT. This gives the protein CASSLARGRWTGELFF.

J is TRBJ2-1 and V is TRBV5-6, with D possibly TRBD2 on 8 matching bases. V lost 4 bases and J lost 12, with 17 bases in between. In germline, CDR1 is SGHDT, CDR2 YYEEEE. The CDR3 has 13 amino acids. The CDR3 DNA follows: TGTGCCAGCAGCCCGGGGGGGCAGGGGGGGCAGTTCTTC. It specifies CASSPGGQGGQFF.

The chain has TRBV27 and TRBJ2-7; possibly TRBD2 for D (5 bases). V lost 5 bases and J 2 bases, leaving 13 bases between the germline ends. CDR3 size: 14 residues. Germline-derived CDR1 and CDR2 are MNHEY and SMNVEV (reference sequence). The chain's CDR3 is CASSPGIKPYEQYF. CDR3 nucleotides: TGTGCCAGCAGTCCCGGGATTAAGCCCTACGAGCAGTACTTC.

The gene calls are TRBV7-9 and TRBJ2-1; D is ambiguous. The CDR3 is 11 residues long. CDR1 is SEHNR and CDR2 is FQNEAQ in the germline V gene (reference sequence). The V end lost 6 bases, the J end lost 6 bases, and 6 bases lay between the germline ends. The CDR3 DNA follows: TGTGCCAGCAGTCCTACCAATGAGCAGTTCTTC. Translating it yields CASSPTNEQFF.

The chain is built from TRBV5-4 and TRBJ2-1; 10 bases match TRBD2. This CDR3 is 14 amino acids long. V shed 4 bases, J shed 7 bases, and the junction held 5 bases outside the gene matches. Germline CDR1 SGHNT, CDR2 YYREEE (reference sequence). CDR3 sequence reads: CASSPGLAQNEQFF. The CDR3 DNA is TGTGCCAGCAGCCCGGGACTAGCGCAAAATGAGCAGTTCTTC. The full variable domain, rest sourced from reference TRBV5-4 and TRBJ2-1, is ETGVTQSPTHLIKTRGQQVTLRCSSQSGHNTVSWYQQALGQGPQFIFQYYREEENGRGNFPPRFSGLQFPNYSSELNVNALELDDSALYLCASSPGLAQNEQFFGPGTRLTVL.

The chain combines TRBV7-9 with TRBJ2-7; 7 nucleotides agree with TRBD2. V was clipped by 3 bases and J by 3 bases; unmatched bases: 5. The CDR3 is 14 amino acids. Looked up from germline, CDR1 is SEHNR and CDR2 is FQNEAQ (reference sequence). This chain's CDR3 is CASSLGGTVYEQYF. The CDR3 DNA sequence: TGTGCCAGCAGCTTGGGAGGGACTGTCTACGAGCAGTACTTC.

This clone was detected once. The V gene is TRBV25-1, the J gene TRBJ2-5; possibly TRBD2 for D (5 bases). V lost 4 bases and J 4 bases, leaving 7 bases between the germline ends. This CDR3 has 12 amino acids. Germline V gene data show CDR1 as MGHDK and CDR2 as SYGVNS. The CDR3 loop reads CASSGRGETQYF. The CDR3 nucleotides are TGTGCCAGCAGTGGCCGGGGAGAGACCCAGTACTTC.

The chain is built from TRBV2 and TRBJ1-5; tentatively, D is TRBD1 (5 bases). V was cut by 5 bases and J by 4 bases, with 6 bases left in between. From germline, CDR1 is SNHLY and CDR2 FYNNEI. CDR3 length equals 12 residues. Here the CDR3 reads CASSPGNQPQHF. CDR3 DNA: TGTGCCAGCAGTCCAGGGAATCAGCCCCAGCATTTT.

The chain recombines TRBV11-3 with TRBJ2-1; 9 bases fit TRBD2. Germline CDR1 reads SGHNT; CDR2 reads YENEEA. This CDR3 spans 15 amino acids. V gave up 5 bases and J gave up 8 bases; unmatched junction bases: 10. The CDR3 DNA sequence: TGTGCCAGCAGCCAAATTAGCGGGAGTCGGGATGAGCAGTTCTTC. Residues: CASSQISGSRDEQFF.

The rearrangement links TRBV27 to TRBJ1-1, with 8 positions matching TRBD1. Germline V gene lookup returns CDR1 MNHEY and CDR2 SMNVEV (reference sequence). This CDR3 is 17 amino acids long. Germline trimming cut 4 bases from V and 3 bases from J; bases unmatched to any gene: 13. The CDR3 DNA reads TGTGCCAGCAGTTCAATGGCAGGGGGCGCGGGGTACACTGAAGCTTTCTTT. It encodes CASSSMAGGAGYTEAFF.

The CDR3, as DNA: TGCGCCAGCAGCCAAGATCCCAGGGGGAGTCAGCCCCAGCATTTT. This translates into CASSQDPRGSQPQHF. This chain links TRBV4-1 with TRBJ1-5, with TRBD1 matching 7 bases. The germline V gene encodes CDR1 MGHRA and CDR2 YSYEKL. This CDR3 is 15 amino acids long. V lost 0 bases, J lost 6 bases, and 5 bases stayed unmatched.

The CDR3 sequence is CASSGGGTIYF. The CDR3 DNA reads TGTGCCAGTAGCGGCGGGGGCACCATATATTTT. The chain is built from TRBV19 and TRBJ1-3, with a possible D match to TRBD1 (5 bases). The V and J ends lost 6 bases and 9 bases respectively, with 9 bases between them. This CDR3 is built from 11 residues. Germline V gene lookup returns CDR1 LNHDA and CDR2 SQIVND (reference sequence).

The chain links TRBV4-1 to TRBJ2-5; 10 positions agree with TRBD1. The CDR3 consists of 15 residues. Per the germline V gene, CDR1 is MGHRA and CDR2 is YSYEKL. The V segment lost 1 base and the J segment 5 bases; nucleotides outside the gene matches: 4. CDR3 residues: CASSQGQGAVETQYF. DNA for the CDR3: TGCGCCAGCAGCCAAGGACAGGGGGCAGTGGAGACCCAGTACTTC.

The gene calls are TRBV25-1 and TRBJ1-6; 9 nucleotides agree with TRBD1. This CDR3 has 17 amino acids. Per the germline V gene, CDR1 is MGHDK and CDR2 is SYGVNS. V lost 1 base and J lost 7; bases outside the gene matches: 8. Here the CDR3 DNA reads TGTGCCAGCAGTGAATTTGGGACAGGGCAGCGAAATTCACCCCTCCACTTT. Translation: CASSEFGTGQRNSPLHF.

This chain uses TRBV5-4 with TRBJ2-7; 7 nucleotides agree with TRBD2. Germline V gene data show CDR1 as SGHNT and CDR2 as YYREEE (reference sequence). J lost 0 bases, V lost 3 bases, and 6 bases had no gene match. The CDR3 spans 15 residues. Here the CDR3 reads CASSSSSGASYEQYF. The CDR3 region has the DNA TGTGCCAGCAGCTCGTCAAGCGGGGCCTCCTACGAGCAGTACTTC.

This chain uses TRBV5-4 with TRBJ2-2; D ambiguous. V dropped 7 bases and J dropped 1 base, with 14 bases sitting between them. The CDR3 length is 15 residues. Germline-derived CDR1 and CDR2 are SGHNT and YYREEE (reference sequence). In nucleotides, the CDR3 is TGTGCCAGCTCCCCCCAGCGTCGGAACACCGGGGAGCTGTTTTTT. This translates into CASSPQRRNTGELFF.

V gene TRBV5-4 combines with J gene TRBJ2-3; TRBD2 aligns across 11 bases. This CDR3 is 16 amino acids long. Germline assignment: CDR1 SGHNT and CDR2 YYREEE (reference sequence). The J segment lost 4 bases and the V segment lost 3 bases, leaving 7 bases of the junction unmatched. The chain's CDR3 is CASSSKLAGESDTQYF. The CDR3 region has the DNA TGTGCCAGCAGCTCTAAACTAGCGGGAGAATCAGATACGCAGTATTTT.

The chain is built from TRBV6-5 and TRBJ1-4; D remains unclear. Germline V CDR1 and CDR2: MNHEY, SVGAGI. This CDR3 is built from 16 residues. Trimming removed 0 bases from V and 10 bases from J, with 18 bases in between. DNA of the CDR3: TGTGCCAGCAGTTACTCGATGAGCGGGTTTGTGGGAAAACTGTTTTTT. Translation: CASSYSMSGFVGKLFF.